This T cell receptor (beta chain) was observed in a study of blood T cells in healthy people across ages. Study results and caveats: A roughly linear fall in TCR beta diversity per million T cells was seen with increasing age. More naive CD4+ cells and higher diversity were found in long-lived than in aged donors.

CDR1 and CDR2 (germline): MNHNS, SASEGT. The CDR3 has 20 residues. V lost 7 bases and J lost 1; bases outside the gene matches: 24. This clonotype was seen a handful of times. Antigen unknown. The use of a sample-barcoded 5' primer and a J-beta primer mix characterized a second PCR of about 7 to 12 cycles. One entry per CDR3 protein, called by TCRdb with MiXCR from the 5' RACE reads. The sample has about 930,000 distinct CDR3 sequences, 25% to 30% seen once. These data are also associated with another study on T cells of mothers and their children. That publication notes: From each mother came over 8 million TCR beta CDR3 reads, and from each child came 3 million to 3.5 million.

The receptor was derived from a middle-aged woman in good health. Sequencing input: blood. The V and J genes are TRBV6-1 and TRBJ1-1; the match to TRBD1 covers 7 bases. This chain's CDR3 is CASNPPGPHRGAIGNTEAFF. The CDR3 nucleotides read TGTGCCAGCAATCCCCCCGGACCACACAGGGGCGCGATTGGGAACACTGAAGCTTTCTTT.